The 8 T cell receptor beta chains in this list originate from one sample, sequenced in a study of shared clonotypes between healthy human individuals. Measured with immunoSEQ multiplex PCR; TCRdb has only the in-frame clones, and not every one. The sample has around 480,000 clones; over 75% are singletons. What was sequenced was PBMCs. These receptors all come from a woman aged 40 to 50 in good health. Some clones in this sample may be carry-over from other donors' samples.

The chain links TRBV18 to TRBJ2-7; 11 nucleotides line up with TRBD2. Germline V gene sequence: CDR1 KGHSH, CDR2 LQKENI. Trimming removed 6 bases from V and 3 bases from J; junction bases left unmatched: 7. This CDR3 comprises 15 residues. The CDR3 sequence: CASSELAGAIYEQYF. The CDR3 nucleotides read TGTGCCAGCTCCGAACTAGCGGGAGCCATCTACGAGCAGTACTTC.

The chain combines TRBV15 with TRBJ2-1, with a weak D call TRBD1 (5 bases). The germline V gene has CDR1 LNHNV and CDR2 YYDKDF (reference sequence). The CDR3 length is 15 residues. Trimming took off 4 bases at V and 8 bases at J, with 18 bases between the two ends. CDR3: CATSTALGRVDEQFF. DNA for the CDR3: TGTGCCACCAGCACGGCCCTGGGGCGTGTAGATGAGCAGTTCTTC.

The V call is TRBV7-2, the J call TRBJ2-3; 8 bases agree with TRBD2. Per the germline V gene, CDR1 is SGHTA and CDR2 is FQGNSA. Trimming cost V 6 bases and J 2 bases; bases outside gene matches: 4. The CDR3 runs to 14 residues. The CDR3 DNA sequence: TGTGCCAGCAGGAATAGCGGGAACACAGATACGCAGTATTTT. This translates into CASRNSGNTDTQYF.

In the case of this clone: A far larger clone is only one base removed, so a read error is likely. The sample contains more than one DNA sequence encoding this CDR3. CDR3 amino acids: CASLTGGLAGEGTDTQYF. The CDR3 bases are TGTGCCAGTCTGACAGGAGGACTGGCGGGAGAGGGCACAGATACGCAGTATTTT. The chain recombines TRBV28 with TRBJ2-3; weak D call: TRBD2 (7 bases). Germline V gene data show CDR1 as MDHEN and CDR2 as SYDVKM. The CDR3 is made up of 18 amino acids. Trimming stripped 9 bases from V and 1 base from J, with 26 bases between.

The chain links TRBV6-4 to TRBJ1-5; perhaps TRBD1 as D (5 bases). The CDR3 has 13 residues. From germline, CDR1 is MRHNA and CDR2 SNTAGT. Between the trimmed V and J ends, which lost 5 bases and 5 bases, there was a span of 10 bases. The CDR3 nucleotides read TGTGCCAGCAGTTGGGGGAAAGATCAGCCCCAGCATTTT. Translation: CASSWGKDQPQHF.

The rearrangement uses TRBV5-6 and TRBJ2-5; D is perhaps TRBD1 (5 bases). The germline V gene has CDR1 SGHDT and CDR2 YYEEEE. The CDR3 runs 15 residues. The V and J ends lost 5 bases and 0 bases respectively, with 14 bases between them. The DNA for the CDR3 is TGTGCCAGCAGACCCCTGACAGCGAACCAAGAGACCCAGTACTTC. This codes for CASRPLTANQETQYF. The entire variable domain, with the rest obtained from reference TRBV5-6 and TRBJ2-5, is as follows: DAGVTQSPTHLIKTRGQQVTLRCSPKSGHDTVSWYQQALGQGPQFIFQYYEEEERQRGNFPDRFSGHQFPNYSSELNVNALLLGDSALYLCASRPLTANQETQYFGPGTRLLVL.

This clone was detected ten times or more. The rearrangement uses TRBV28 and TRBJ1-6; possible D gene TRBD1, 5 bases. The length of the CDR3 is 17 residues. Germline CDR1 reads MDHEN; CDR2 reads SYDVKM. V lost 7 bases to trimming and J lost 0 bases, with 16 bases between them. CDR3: CASTQRGTRSYNSPLHF. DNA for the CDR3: TGTGCCAGCACTCAACGGGGCACCCGCTCCTATAATTCACCCCTCCACTTT.

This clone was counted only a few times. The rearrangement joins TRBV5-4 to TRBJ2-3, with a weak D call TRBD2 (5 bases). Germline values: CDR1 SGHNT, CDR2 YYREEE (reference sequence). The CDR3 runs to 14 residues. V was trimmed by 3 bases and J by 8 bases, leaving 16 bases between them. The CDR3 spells CASSSGSSEGTQYF. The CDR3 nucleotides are TGTGCCAGCAGCTCGGGGTCTTCTGAGGGTACGCAGTATTTT.